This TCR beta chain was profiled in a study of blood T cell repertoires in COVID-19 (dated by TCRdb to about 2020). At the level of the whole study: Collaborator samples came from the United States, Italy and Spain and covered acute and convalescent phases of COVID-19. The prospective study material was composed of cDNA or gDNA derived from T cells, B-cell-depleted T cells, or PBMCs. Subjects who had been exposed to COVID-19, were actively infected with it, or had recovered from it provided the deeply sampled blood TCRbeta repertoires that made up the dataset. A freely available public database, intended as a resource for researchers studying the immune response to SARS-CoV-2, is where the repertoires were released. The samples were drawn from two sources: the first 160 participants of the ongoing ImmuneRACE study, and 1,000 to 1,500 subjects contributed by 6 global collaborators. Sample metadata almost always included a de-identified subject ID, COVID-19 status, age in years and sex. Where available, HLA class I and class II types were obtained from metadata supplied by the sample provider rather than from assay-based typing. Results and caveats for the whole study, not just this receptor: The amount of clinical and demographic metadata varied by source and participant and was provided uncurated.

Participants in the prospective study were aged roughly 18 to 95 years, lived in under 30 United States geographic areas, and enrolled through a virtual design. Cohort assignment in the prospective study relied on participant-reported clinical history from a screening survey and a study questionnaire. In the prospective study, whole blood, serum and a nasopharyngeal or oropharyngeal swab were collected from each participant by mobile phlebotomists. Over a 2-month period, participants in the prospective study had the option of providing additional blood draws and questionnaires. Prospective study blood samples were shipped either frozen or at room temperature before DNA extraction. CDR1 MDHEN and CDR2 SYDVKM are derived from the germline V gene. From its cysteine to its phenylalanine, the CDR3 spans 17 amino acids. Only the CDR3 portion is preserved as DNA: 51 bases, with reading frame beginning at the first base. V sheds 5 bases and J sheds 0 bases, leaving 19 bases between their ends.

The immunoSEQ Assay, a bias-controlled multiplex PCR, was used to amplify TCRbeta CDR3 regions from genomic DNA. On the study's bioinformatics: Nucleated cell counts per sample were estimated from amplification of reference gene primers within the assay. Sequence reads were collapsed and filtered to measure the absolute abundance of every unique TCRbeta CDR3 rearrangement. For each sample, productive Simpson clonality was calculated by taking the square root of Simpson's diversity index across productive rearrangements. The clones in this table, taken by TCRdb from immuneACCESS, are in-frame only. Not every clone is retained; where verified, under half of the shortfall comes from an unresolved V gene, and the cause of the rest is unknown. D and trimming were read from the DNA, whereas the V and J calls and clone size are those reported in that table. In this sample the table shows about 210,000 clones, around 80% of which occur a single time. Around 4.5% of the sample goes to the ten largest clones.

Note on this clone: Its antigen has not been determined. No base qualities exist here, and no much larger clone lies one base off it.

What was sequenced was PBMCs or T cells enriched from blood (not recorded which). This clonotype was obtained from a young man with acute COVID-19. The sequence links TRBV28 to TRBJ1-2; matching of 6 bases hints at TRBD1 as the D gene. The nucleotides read TGTGCCAGCAGTCCTGGACGGGATTACAGGGCTAACTATGGCTACACCTTC. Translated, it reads CASSPGRDYRANYGYTF.